This T cell receptor beta chain was profiled in a study of cytomegalovirus exposure and HLA in healthy donors. This clone has a handful of counts. What it binds is unknown. 13 Jbeta primers and 60 Vbeta primers were used for the PCR. Sequencing used immunoSEQ multiplex PCR; TCRdb keeps in-frame clones, though not all of them. The repertoire includes more than 140,000 clones, roughly 85% of them detected once, and under 0.8% sits in the top ten. V shed 7 bases, J shed 6 bases, and the junction held 6 bases outside the gene matches. CDR3 size: 14 residues. Germline CDR1 SNHLY, CDR2 FYNNEI. Findings and caveats of the study: Researchers reported from a later analysis that most CMV-associated TCR beta chains appeared HLA-restricted.

The chain carries TRBV2 and TRBJ2-1; 10 bases line up with TRBD1. The sequenced sample was PBMCs. The sequence derives from a male donor in good health and CMV-seronegative. Here the CDR3 reads CASIGTGVRNEQFF. The DNA for the CDR3 is TGTGCCAGCATTGGGACAGGGGTACGCAATGAGCAGTTCTTC.